The source of this T cell receptor (beta chain) is a study of cytomegalovirus exposure and HLA in healthy donors. Overall study context: Earlier, 110 million or so unique TCR beta sequences were recovered from about 170 million T cells by an analysis.

V lost 3 bases and J lost 5, with 11 bases in between. The CDR3 totals 14 residues. Germline V gene lookup returns CDR1 KGHSH and CDR2 LQKENI. Study findings and constraints: Sequencing probably produced one cluster of sequence variants that were highly shared. Presence/absence analyses assumed roughly uniform sequencing depth across donors.

The primer mix had 60 Vbeta and 13 Jbeta primers. Libraries were prepared by immunoSEQ multiplex PCR; TCRdb keeps only in-frame clonotypes and omits some of them. The sample lists under 150,000 clones, over 75% seen once, with around 2.7% in the top ten. As concerns this clone: Its antigen remains unidentified.

The specimen sequenced was PBMCs. J is TRBJ1-5 and V is TRBV18, with D tentatively TRBD1 (6 bases). This receptor was obtained from a woman aged 18-29 years in good health and CMV-seronegative. This CDR3 reads CASSPQGHYQPQHF. The CDR3 coding sequence is TGTGCCAGCTCACCTCAGGGACATTATCAGCCCCAGCATTTT.